Below, 11 T cell receptor beta chains from the same sample are listed, as sequenced in a study of vaccination and CD4 T cells after COVID-19. Oncomine TCR Beta short-read sequencing was applied to DNA from cultured CD4+ T cells. DNA came from CD4+ T cells after culture. TCRdb independently ran MiXCR on the PCR reads; one entry per CDR3 protein. This sample has some 10,000 distinct CDR3 sequences, with approximately 30% found just once. Their antigen targets remain unknown. Treatment specified: roughly 10-day PBMC culture with coronavirus spike peptide pools or control peptides (ViraFEST assay). Gathered ahead of the COVID-19 pandemic (2011-2018) were the CD4+ T cells of the unexposed donor. The sequencing input was CD4+ T cells from blood, cultured in vitro. These receptors all stem from a human donor in good health.

This clonotype has more than one count but fewer than ten. This rearrangement joins TRBV20-1 to TRBJ1-2, with 8 bases that match TRBD1. Germline loops: CDR1 DFQATT, CDR2 SNEGSKA (reference sequence). The length of the CDR3 is 15 residues. With V trimmed by 0 bases and J by 4 bases, 7 bases remained unmatched. CDR3 DNA: TGCAGTGCTAGAGATTGGCAGGGGGCGGGCTATGGCTACACCTTC. Its translation is CSARDWQGAGYGYTF.

This clonotype was seen more than once but under ten times. The chain has TRBV28 and TRBJ1-1; the D gene is possibly TRBD1 (5 bases). The CDR3 extends over 15 amino acids. The V and J ends lost 6 bases and 1 base respectively, with 15 bases between them. Germline CDR1 reads MDHEN; CDR2 reads SYDVKM. Here the CDR3 reads CASRVRTTANTEAFF. In nucleotides, the CDR3 is TGTGCCAGCAGGGTTCGGACAACGGCGAACACTGAAGCTTTCTTT.

The rearrangement joins TRBV30 to TRBJ1-1; the D is unclear. The CDR3 is 12 residues long. V gave up 2 bases and J gave up 4 bases, with 8 bases separating them. Germline values: CDR1 GTSNPN, CDR2 SVGIG (reference sequence). Written as DNA, the CDR3 is TGTGCCTGGAGTCGGGCGACCACTGAAGCTTTCTTT. It is translated as CAWSRATTEAFF.

V is TRBV6-2 or TRBV6-3 and J is TRBJ2-7, with TRBD1 identical over 10 bases. Germline V lookup: CDR1 MNHEY, CDR2 SVGEGT. This CDR3 is built from 14 residues. J lost 2 bases, V lost 6 bases, and 4 bases had no gene match. The DNA of the CDR3 is TGTGCCAGCAGGAGACAGGGGGCCACCTACGAGCAGTACTTC. It encodes CASRRQGATYEQYF.

This clonotype is classed as medium-sized. The rearrangement joins TRBV19 to TRBJ2-2; 7 bases agree with TRBD2. Trimming cost V 8 bases and J 7 bases; bases outside gene matches: 10. CDR3 size: 14 residues. The germline V gene has CDR1 LNHDA and CDR2 SQIVND (reference sequence). In nucleotides, the CDR3 is TGTGCCAGTTCCACGACTAGCCGGATCGGGGAGCTGTTTTTT. Amino acid sequence: CASSTTSRIGELFF.

The chain combines TRBV7-2 with TRBJ2-2; D uncertain. CDR1 and CDR2 from the germline V gene are SGHTA and FQGNSA. V lost 8 bases and J 0 bases, leaving 10 bases between the germline ends. CDR3 size: 14 residues. The CDR3 sequence: CASATYTNTGELFF. DNA of the CDR3: TGTGCCAGCGCTACCTACACGAACACCGGGGAGCTGTTTTTT.

The chain employs TRBV30 and TRBJ2-5; possibly TRBD2 for D (6 bases). Per germline, CDR1 GTSNPN and CDR2 SVGIG (reference sequence). This CDR3 is built from 14 residues. The V and J ends lost 2 bases and 2 bases respectively, with 12 bases between them. The CDR3 here is CAWSRPGLQETQYF. The CDR3 region has the DNA TGTGCCTGGAGTAGACCGGGACTTCAAGAGACCCAGTACTTC.

The sample holds a few counts of this clonotype. The chain couples TRBV7-3 to TRBJ2-5; 7 nucleotides match TRBD1. Germline V CDR1 and CDR2: SGHTA, FQGTGA. The CDR3 has 15 residues. J was trimmed by 1 base and V by 4 bases; bases with no gene match: 6. This chain's CDR3 is CASSSRQGTQETQYF. The CDR3 DNA reads as TGTGCCAGCAGCTCCCGACAGGGAACCCAAGAGACCCAGTACTTC.

Only a few counts were recorded for this clonotype. The chain uses TRBV19 and TRBJ1-1, with TRBD1 matching 7 bases. Germline CDR1 and CDR2: LNHDA and SQIVND (reference sequence). Trimming at V came to 3 bases and at J to 5 bases, leaving 6 bases not matched to a gene. The length of the CDR3 is 14 residues. CDR3 DNA sequence: TGTGCCAGTAGTATGCGTGACAGGGAAACTGAAGCTTTCTTT. It encodes CASSMRDRETEAFF.

This clonotype was observed a handful of times. V and J are TRBV29-1 and TRBJ1-1; TRBD1 is a possible D gene (6 bases). Germline CDR1 SQVTM, CDR2 ANQGSEA. The ends were cut back, 3 bases at V and 5 bases at J, with 10 bases in the middle. The CDR3 consists of 12 residues. CDR3 nucleotides: TGCAGCGTTGATCCCACAGGGACTGAAGCTTTCTTT. It codes for CSVDPTGTEAFF.

The rearrangement joins TRBV28 to TRBJ2-1; 14 bases are shared with TRBD2. The CDR3 extends over 16 amino acids. The V gene's germline CDR1 is MDHEN and CDR2 SYDVKM. V gave up 5 bases and J gave up 7 bases; unmatched junction bases: 7. The CDR3 protein is CASSPTGLAGVNEQFF. CDR3 nucleotides: TGTGCCAGCAGTCCGACGGGACTAGCGGGAGTGAATGAGCAGTTCTTC.